Given below is one T cell receptor (beta chain) in context. The antigen remains unidentified. TCRdb's table, derived via immunoSEQ multiplex PCR, lists solely in-frame clones and lacks some. In the table there are 3,000 to 3,500 clones, 75% to 90% of which are singletons. A marrow graft followed busulfan-fludarabine conditioning, with cyclophosphamide on days +3 and +4. This sample is part of a study of T cells after posttransplantation cyclophosphamide. Germline lookup yields CDR1 SGHRS and CDR2 YFSETQ. J lost 8 bases, V lost 0 bases, and 7 bases had no gene match. There are 15 residues in the CDR3. General study findings and limits: Blood and skin or GI T cell repertoires showed limited TRB overlap. Recipient CMV seropositivity and CMV reactivation strongly tracked TRB clonality. Donor CD8+ memory clones often dominated recipient blood repertoires at later times.

Sequencing used PBMCs, obtained after allogeneic stem cell transplant with posttransplant cyclophosphamide. The rearrangement joins TRBV5-1 to TRBJ1-4; 7 positions agree with TRBD1. The TCR originated in a female patient aged 50-59 years who received an allogeneic stem cell transplant from an unrelated donor, was CMV-positive, and had acute and chronic GVHD. These T cells may partly come from the graft donor. The CDR3 region has the DNA TGCGCCAGCAGCTTGGATAGGTCCAGGGGGGAAAAACTGTTTTTT. Its protein is CASSLDRSRGEKLFF.